The 16 T cell receptor beta chains presented below share a single source sample, sequenced in a study of CD4 and CD8 cells across lung adenocarcinoma regions. TCRdb redid the calling of the PCR reads with MiXCR, one entry per CDR3 protein. The table includes some 12,000 distinct CDR3 sequences, roughly 48% detected once. The specimen sequenced was CD8+ T cells from the margin of a lung tumor. These receptor sequences come from a female donor with lung adenocarcinoma. The CD4 and CD8 labels of this study may be unreliable.

The chain employs TRBV10-3 and TRBJ2-2; D ambiguous. TRBJ2-3 matches the DNA end more closely, so the J call is doubtful. The germline V gene has CDR1 ENHRY and CDR2 SYGVKD. The length of the CDR3 is 16 residues. CDR3 sequence reads: CATRPGQAVSTGKQYF. Written as DNA, the CDR3 is TGTGCCACGAGGCCGGGCCAAGCTGTGAGCACCGGTAAGCAGTATTTT.

The J gene is TRBJ1-1, the V gene TRBV6-1; no clear D gene. The V end was cut by 7 bases, the J end by 4 bases, with 13 bases between. Per the germline V gene, CDR1 is MNHNS and CDR2 is SASEGT. CDR3 length equals 13 residues. Here the CDR3 reads CASTSRALTEAFF. The CDR3 bases are TGTGCCAGCACCTCTAGGGCCCTCACTGAAGCTTTCTTT.

The chain combines TRBV6-4 with TRBJ2-3; no clear D. V lost 5 bases, J lost 0 bases, and 6 bases lay in between. The CDR3 is 13 residues long. The germline gives CDR1 MRHNA, CDR2 SNTAGT. The CDR3 DNA follows: TGTGCCAGCAGTCTATCTAGCACAGATACGCAGTATTTT. Protein product: CASSLSSTDTQYF.

This clonotype was picked up many times. This chain connects TRBV11-3 to TRBJ2-1; 8 bases line up with TRBD2. The germline V gene encodes CDR1 SGHNT and CDR2 YENEEA. V shed 5 bases, J shed 8 bases, and the junction held 14 bases outside the gene matches. The CDR3 is 16 amino acids. The CDR3 spells CASSRGVGGGFHEQFF. The CDR3 nucleotides are TGTGCCAGCAGCCGAGGAGTCGGGGGGGGCTTCCATGAGCAGTTCTTC.

The chain links TRBV6-1 to TRBJ2-3; 7 bases line up with TRBD1. The V segment lost 6 bases and the J segment 12 bases; nucleotides outside the gene matches: 15. The CDR3 is made up of 14 amino acids. CDR1 is MNHNS and CDR2 is SASEGT in the germline V gene. The CDR3 coding sequence is TGTGCCAGCAGCGAGGCCGGTGGGACAGAGACCCAGTATTTT. Its protein product is CASSEAGGTETQYF.

The chain has TRBV6-1 and TRBJ2-1; D is unresolved. This CDR3 has 15 residues. Germline V gene sequence: CDR1 MNHNS, CDR2 SASEGT. V was cut by 1 base and J by 0 bases, with 7 bases left in between. CDR3 sequence: CASSEDQSSYNEQFF. The CDR3, as DNA: TGTGCCAGCAGTGAAGATCAGAGCTCCTACAATGAGCAGTTCTTC.

A few counts support this clonotype. The V gene is TRBV6-1, the J gene TRBJ1-2; no clear D. From germline, CDR1 is MNHNS and CDR2 SASEGT. V was clipped by 0 bases and J by 4 bases, with 12 bases between them. The CDR3 has 15 amino acids. The CDR3 nucleotides are TGTGCCAGCAGTGAAGCGGGTCAGGACGCCTATGGCTACACCTTC. It translates to CASSEAGQDAYGYTF.

By proportion, this clonotype is medium-sized. The chain carries TRBV6-1 and TRBJ2-1; D is ambiguous. TRBJ2-7 matches the DNA end more closely, so the J call is doubtful. The CDR3 spans 10 residues. The germline V gene encodes CDR1 MNHNS and CDR2 SASEGT. CDR3 sequence reads: CASGWYEQYF. DNA for the CDR3: TGTGCCAGCGGGTGGTACGAGCAGTACTTC.

This clonotype has just one count. The chain has TRBV6-1 and TRBJ2-5; D might be TRBD2 (8 bases). V lost 6 bases to trimming and J lost 0 bases, with 23 bases between them. Germline values: CDR1 MNHNS, CDR2 SASEGT. The CDR3 spans 18 residues. The CDR3 DNA follows: TGTGCCAGCAGCATAGCGGGACTAGGGGGCCGTTACCAAGAGACCCAGTACTTC. Translated, it gives CASSIAGLGGRYQETQYF.

Ten or more counts support this clonotype. J is TRBJ1-1 and V is TRBV10-1, with 10 bases fitting TRBD1. Germline-derived CDR1 and CDR2 are WNHNN and SYGVQD (reference sequence). The CDR3 is 14 residues long. Trimming cost V 5 bases and J 7 bases; bases outside gene matches: 7. The CDR3 loop is CASSSGTGDREAFF. The CDR3 nucleotides read TGCGCCAGCAGTTCCGGGACAGGGGACCGTGAAGCTTTCTTT.

This clonotype is a singleton in its sample. One junction end does not reproduce the germline sequence, and a read error may be involved. The rearrangement joins TRBV6-1 to TRBJ2-3; no firm D call. CDR1 is MNHNS and CDR2 is SASEGT in the germline V gene. There are 14 residues in the CDR3. CDR3 residues: CASSAEITRDTQYF. The CDR3 DNA reads as TGTGCCAGCTCGGCGGAGATAACCAGAGACACTCAGTACTTT.

The rearrangement links TRBV30 to TRBJ2-3; D possibly uses TRBD1 or TRBD2 (5 bases each). Matching the DNA end better, TRBJ2-5 makes the J call doubtful. The CDR3 sequence is 15 residues long. Germline values: CDR1 GTSNPN, CDR2 SVGIG (reference sequence). The CDR3, as DNA: TGTGCCTCGGGTCGCCGGGGCCGCGTTGCTGATACCCAGTACTTC. Its protein product is CASGRRGRVADTQYF.

The V gene is TRBV2, the J gene TRBJ2-3; 9 nucleotides agree with TRBD1. The junction had 13 bases not matched to a gene; V was cut back by 5 bases and J by 4 bases. This CDR3 is 17 amino acids long. Germline V CDR1 and CDR2: SNHLY, FYNNEI. CDR3 sequence reads: CASSPSGTGRVSDTQYF. CDR3 nucleotide sequence: TGTGCCAGCAGTCCCTCCGGGACAGGGAGGGTATCAGATACGCAGTATTTT.

The chain couples TRBV12-3 or TRBV12-4 to TRBJ2-4; 11 nucleotides match TRBD2. V was clipped by 3 bases and J by 13 bases; unmatched bases: 2. The CDR3 has 12 amino acids. As DNA, the CDR3 is TGTGCCAGCAGTTTTAGCGGGGGGGTGCAGTACTTC. Residues: CASSFSGGVQYF.

A remark on this clonotype: A junction boundary mismatches the germline segment, possibly from a read error. CDR3 amino acids: CASSESTDPYNAQYF. CDR3 nucleotide sequence: TGCGCCAGCAGTGAGTCGACAGATCCCTACAATGCGCAGTACTTT. The J gene is TRBJ2-1, the V gene TRBV10-2, with D tentatively TRBD1 (5 bases). The CDR3 runs 15 residues. The germline V gene has CDR1 WSHSY and CDR2 SAAADI.

The count of this clonotype is one. The chain is built from TRBV12-3 or TRBV12-4 and TRBJ2-3; no reliable D call. V lost 9 bases, J lost 0 bases, and 16 bases lay in between. The CDR3 is made up of 15 amino acids. CDR3 in amino acids: CARSLQAVSTDTQYF. In DNA, the CDR3 is TGTGCCAGGAGCCTCCAGGCTGTGAGCACAGATACGCAGTATTTT.